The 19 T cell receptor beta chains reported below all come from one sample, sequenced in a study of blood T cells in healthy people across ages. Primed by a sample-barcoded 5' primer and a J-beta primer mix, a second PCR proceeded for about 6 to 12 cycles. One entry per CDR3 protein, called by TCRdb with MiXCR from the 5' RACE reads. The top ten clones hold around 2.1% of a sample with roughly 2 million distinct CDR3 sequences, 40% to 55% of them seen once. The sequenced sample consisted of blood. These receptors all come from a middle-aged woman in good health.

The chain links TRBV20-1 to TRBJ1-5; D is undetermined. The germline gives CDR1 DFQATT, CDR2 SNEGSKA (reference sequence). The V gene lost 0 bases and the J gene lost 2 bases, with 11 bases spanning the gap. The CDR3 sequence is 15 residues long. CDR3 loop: CSARDVGDRNQPQHF. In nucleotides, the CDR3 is TGCAGTGCTAGAGATGTCGGGGATCGCAATCAGCCCCAGCATTTT.

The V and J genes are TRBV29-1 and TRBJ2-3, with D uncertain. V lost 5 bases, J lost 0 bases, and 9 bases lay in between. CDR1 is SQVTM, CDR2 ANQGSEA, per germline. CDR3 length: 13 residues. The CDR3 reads CSVLAASTDTQYF. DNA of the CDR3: TGCAGCGTTCTGGCGGCTAGCACAGATACGCAGTATTTT.

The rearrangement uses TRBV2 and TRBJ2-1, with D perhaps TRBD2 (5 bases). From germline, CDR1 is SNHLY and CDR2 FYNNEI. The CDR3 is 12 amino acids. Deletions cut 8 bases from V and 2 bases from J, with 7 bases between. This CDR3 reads CASLEAYNEQFF. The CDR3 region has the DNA TGTGCCAGCTTGGAGGCCTACAATGAGCAGTTCTTC. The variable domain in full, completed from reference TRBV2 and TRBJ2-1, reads EPEVTQTPSHQVTQMGQEVILRCVPISNHLYFYWYRQILGQKVEFLVSFYNNEISEKSEIFDDQFSVERPDGSNFTLKIRSTKLEDSAMYFCASLEAYNEQFFGPGTRLTVL.

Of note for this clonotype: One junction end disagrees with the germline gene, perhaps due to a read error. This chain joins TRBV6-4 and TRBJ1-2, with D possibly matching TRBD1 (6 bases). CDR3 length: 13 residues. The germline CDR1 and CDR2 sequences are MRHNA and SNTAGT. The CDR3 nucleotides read TGTGCCAGCAGTGGGGGCACAGGGCAAGGCTGCACCTTC. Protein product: CASSGGTGQGCTF.

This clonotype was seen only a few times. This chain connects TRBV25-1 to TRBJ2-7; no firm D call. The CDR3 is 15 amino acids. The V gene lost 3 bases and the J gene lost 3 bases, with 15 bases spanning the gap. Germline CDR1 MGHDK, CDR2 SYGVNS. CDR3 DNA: TGTGCCAGCAGTGATCCGGGCCGGACGGGCTACGAGCAGTACTTC. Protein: CASSDPGRTGYEQYF.

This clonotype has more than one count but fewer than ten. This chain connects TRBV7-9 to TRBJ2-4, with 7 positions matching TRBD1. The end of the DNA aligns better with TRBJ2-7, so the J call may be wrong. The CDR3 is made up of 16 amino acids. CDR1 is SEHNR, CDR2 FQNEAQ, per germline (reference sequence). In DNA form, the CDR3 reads TGTGCCAGCAGCTTCTCGATGACAGGGTCAACCTACGAGCAGTACTTC. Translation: CASSFSMTGSTYEQYF.

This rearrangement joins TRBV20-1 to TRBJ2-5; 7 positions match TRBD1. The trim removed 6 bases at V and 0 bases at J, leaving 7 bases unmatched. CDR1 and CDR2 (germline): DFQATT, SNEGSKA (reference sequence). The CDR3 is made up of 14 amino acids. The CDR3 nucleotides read TGCAGTGCGCCCGGGACAGAGTACCAAGAGACCCAGTACTTC. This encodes CSAPGTEYQETQYF.

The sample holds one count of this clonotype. For the CDR3, the DNA is TGTGCCACCAGCAGAGAGGCGGGCCTCTCTTCCGGCTATGGCTACACCTTC. Residues: CATSREAGLSSGYGYTF. This chain uses TRBV15 with TRBJ1-2, with unresolved D. Germline V gives CDR1 LNHNV, CDR2 YYDKDF (reference sequence). The germline V and J ends were trimmed by 0 bases and 4 bases, with 18 bases remaining between them. This CDR3 has 17 residues.

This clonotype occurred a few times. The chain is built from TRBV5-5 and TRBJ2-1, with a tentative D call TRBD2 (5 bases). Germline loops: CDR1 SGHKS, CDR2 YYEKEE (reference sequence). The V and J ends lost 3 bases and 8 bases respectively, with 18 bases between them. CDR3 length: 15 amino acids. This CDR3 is CASSSRVLSNDEQFF. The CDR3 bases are TGTGCCAGCAGCTCGAGGGTGTTGTCTAACGATGAGCAGTTCTTC.

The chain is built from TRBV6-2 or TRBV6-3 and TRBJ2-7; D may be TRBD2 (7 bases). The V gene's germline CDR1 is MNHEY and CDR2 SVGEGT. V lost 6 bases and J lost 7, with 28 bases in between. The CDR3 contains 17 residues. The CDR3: CASSVTLRGPLVREQYF. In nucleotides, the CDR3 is TGTGCCAGCAGCGTGACCTTGCGGGGGCCCCTCGTTAGGGAGCAGTACTTC.

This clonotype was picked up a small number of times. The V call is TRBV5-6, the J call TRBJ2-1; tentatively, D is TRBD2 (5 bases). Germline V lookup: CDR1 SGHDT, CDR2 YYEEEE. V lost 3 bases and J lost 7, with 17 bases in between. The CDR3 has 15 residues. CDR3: CASSSSTSGGNEQFF. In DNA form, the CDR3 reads TGTGCCAGCAGCTCGTCTACCTCCGGCGGGAATGAGCAGTTCTTC.

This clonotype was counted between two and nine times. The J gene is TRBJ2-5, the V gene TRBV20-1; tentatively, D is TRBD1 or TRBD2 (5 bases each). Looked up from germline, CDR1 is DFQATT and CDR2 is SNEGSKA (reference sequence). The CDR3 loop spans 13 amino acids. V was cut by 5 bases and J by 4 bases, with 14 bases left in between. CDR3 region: CSAPKGPIETQYF. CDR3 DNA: TGCAGTGCTCCTAAGGGACCGATAGAGACCCAGTACTTC.

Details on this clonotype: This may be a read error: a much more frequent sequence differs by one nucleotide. CDR3 amino acids: CASSSTLGLSYNEQYF. The CDR3 DNA reads TGTGCCAGCAGCTCCACGTTGGGATTATCCTACAATGAGCAGTACTTC. The V gene is TRBV11-2, the J gene TRBJ2-1; D is ambiguous. The DNA end lines up better with TRBJ2-7; the J call may be wrong. The CDR3 is made up of 16 amino acids. Germline V CDR1 and CDR2: SGHAT, FQNNGV.

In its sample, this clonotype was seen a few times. The CDR3 here is CASSLSSAGGRNSPLHF. CDR3 nucleotide sequence: TGTGCCAGCAGCTTAAGCTCCGCAGGGGGCCGGAACTCACCCCTCCACTTT. V and J are TRBV13 and TRBJ1-6, with 8 bases identical to TRBD1. V lost 2 bases, J lost 10 bases, and 13 bases stayed unmatched. This CDR3 contains 17 residues. Germline CDR1 and CDR2: PRHDT and FYEKMQ (reference sequence).

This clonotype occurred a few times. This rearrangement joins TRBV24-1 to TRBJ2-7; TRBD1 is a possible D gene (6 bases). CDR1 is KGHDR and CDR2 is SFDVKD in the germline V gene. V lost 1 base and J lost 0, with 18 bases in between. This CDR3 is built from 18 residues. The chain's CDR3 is CATSDLTGFLGNSYEQYF. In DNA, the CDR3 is TGTGCCACCAGTGATTTAACAGGGTTCCTTGGAAACTCCTACGAGCAGTACTTC.

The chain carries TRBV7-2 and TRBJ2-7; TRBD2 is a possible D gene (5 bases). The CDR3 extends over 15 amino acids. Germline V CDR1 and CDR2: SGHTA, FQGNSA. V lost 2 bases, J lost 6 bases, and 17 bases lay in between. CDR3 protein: CASSLHLASTSEQYF. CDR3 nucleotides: TGTGCCAGCAGCTTACATTTGGCTAGCACATCCGAGCAGTACTTC.

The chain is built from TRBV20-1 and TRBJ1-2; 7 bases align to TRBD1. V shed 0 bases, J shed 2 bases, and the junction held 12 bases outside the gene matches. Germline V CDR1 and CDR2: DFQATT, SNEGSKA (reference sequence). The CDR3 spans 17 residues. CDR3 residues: CSARDPRTGSANYGYTF. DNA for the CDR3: TGCAGTGCTAGAGATCCTAGGACAGGATCTGCCAACTATGGCTACACCTTC.

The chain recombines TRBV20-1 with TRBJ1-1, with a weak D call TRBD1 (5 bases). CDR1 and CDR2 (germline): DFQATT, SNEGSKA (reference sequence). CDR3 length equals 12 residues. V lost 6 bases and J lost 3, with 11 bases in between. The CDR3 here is CSARTLYTEAFF. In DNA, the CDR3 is TGCAGTGCCCGGACACTTTACACTGAAGCTTTCTTT.

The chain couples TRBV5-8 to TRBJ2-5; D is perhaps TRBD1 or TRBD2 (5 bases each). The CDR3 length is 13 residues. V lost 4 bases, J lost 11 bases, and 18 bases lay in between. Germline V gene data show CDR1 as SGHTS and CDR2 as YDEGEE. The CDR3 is CASSRTQVGEQYF. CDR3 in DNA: TGTGCCAGCAGCCGCACACAGGTCGGGGAGCAGTACTTC.